This TCR beta chain was sequenced for a study of radiation and T cells in renal cell carcinoma. TCRdb keeps only in-frame clones here, not all; method: immunoSEQ multiplex PCR. The sample yields about 150,000 clones, less than 90% seen once. The J segment lost 2 bases and the V segment lost 5 bases, leaving 7 bases of the junction unmatched. From germline, CDR1 is SGHNT and CDR2 YENEEA. CDR3 length: 15 amino acids. As for time point: baseline pretreatment blood. The sample's treatment: 15 Gy SBRT to primary tumor, nephrectomy 4 weeks later. Clear cell pathology was present in this patient's renal cell carcinoma.

The input for sequencing was blood, taken from a patient whose treatment included radiotherapy and nephrectomy. The receptor was derived from a woman aged 70 to 79 with renal cell carcinoma. This rearrangement joins TRBV11-3 to TRBJ2-3; 7 bases are a match to TRBD2. The CDR3 protein is CASSQRTRSTDTQYF. The CDR3 DNA follows: TGTGCCAGCAGCCAACGGACTAGATCCACAGATACGCAGTATTTT. The full variable domain, completed using reference TRBV11-3 and TRBJ2-3, is EAGVVQSPRYKIIEKKQPVAFWCNPISGHNTLYWYLQNLGQGPELLIRYENEEAVDDSQLPKDRFSAERLKGVDSTLKIQPAELGDSAVYLCASSQRTRSTDTQYFGPGTRLTVL.